This T cell receptor beta chain emerged from a study of tumor and adjacent non-tumor tissue in lung cancer. The template was RNA from unsorted bulk tissue. TCRbeta libraries were built with three rounds of nested PCR, modified from ARM-PCR. TCRdb used MiXCR to reprocess the multiplex PCR reads, holding one entry per CDR3 protein. Among fewer than 85,000 distinct CDR3 sequences listed, around four fifths were seen once. This CDR3 region has 13 residues. Trimming took off 7 bases at V and 10 bases at J, with 17 bases between the two ends. Germline loops: CDR1 MNHEY, CDR2 SVGAGI. Sequencing used lung tumor tissue. The origin of this receptor is a woman in her 50s with non-small cell lung cancer. This chain connects TRBV6-5 to TRBJ1-5; D gene ambiguous. The CDR3 is CASIAIFFHPQHF. In DNA, the CDR3 is TGTGCCAGCATCGCAATATTTTTCCATCCCCAGCATTTT.